This T cell receptor beta chain originates from a study of cytomegalovirus exposure and HLA in healthy donors (dated 2017 in TCRdb). With regard to the full study: An earlier analysis of approximately 640 of the donors reported roughly 270 Gb of sequence data and some 100 million unique TCR beta sequences from 150 million to 200 million T cells. An early release covering roughly 640 HLA-typed donors comprised 300 to 350 gigabases of sequencing data and around 80 million unique TCR sequences. The genetic ancestry cluster associated with self-reported Caucasian donors included about 81% of the 398 genotyped donors. The study was designed to test whether signatures of past pathogen exposure could be identified by cataloging public T cell receptors. The study profiled the T cell repertoires of about 640 subjects by immunosequencing and related them to cytomegalovirus serostatus. Along with the approximately 650-subject first cohort, a separate validation cohort of approximately 110 different subjects was used. High-throughput TCR immunosequencing, statistical association of individual TCRs with disease status, and machine learning were combined to predict cytomegalovirus infection status. A later analysis re-examined previously published TCR beta repertoires from roughly 720 donors and added high-resolution HLA genotyping to investigate patterns of TCR occurrence. Rather than drawing on any new phenotypic data, the later analysis identified candidate immune exposures from TCR beta sequences and the way those sequences occurred across donors. An earlier analysis of around 580 of the donors used high-throughput TCR beta sequencing to judge whether each TCR beta V gene segment behaved as functional or pseudogenic. Donor age, sex, ethnicity and CMV serostatus were collected together with the repertoire data. A later genetic analysis took genome-wide SNP genotypes for about three fifths of the roughly 670 donors and used that subset as a discovery cohort. Every repertoire in the discovery cohort had been generated on one and the same sequencing platform. HLA typing included class I and class II loci at four-digit resolution. The number of donors typed differed by locus, with 629-630 for A, B, C, DRB1 and DQB1, roughly 520 for DQA1, over 600 for DPA1, and some 450 for DPB1. Four to six DR-DQ haplotypes were handled as single units for association and clustering because linkage in the cohort was strong. Among roughly 400 genotyped donors of the cohort, an average of around 250,000 unique TCR beta nucleotide sequences was sequenced per donor, of which about 19% were non-productive.

The paper as a whole reports these results and caveats: In a later analysis, TCR association rates were found to vary across HLA loci, with the most associated TCRs seen for DRB1 alleles and the fewest for HLA-C alleles. The classifier was reported to diagnose cytomegalovirus status with high specificity and sensitivity in both the original and validation cohorts. Most TCR sequences were observed very rarely across donors, whereas some public TCRs were present in many individuals. Over 15 rarely observed V segments, including chromosome 9 orphons, were excluded from the earlier analysis of about 600 of the donors because counts were too low. Roughly uniform sequencing depth across donors was assumed in presence/absence analyses, although this assumption may not hold. In a later analysis, HLA-associated TCR beta chains were found to be more clonally expanded and to have lower generation probabilities than equally common non-associated chains. Because HLA typing was missing for some donors at each locus, association tests included only the typed subset. A group of highly shared sequence variants was considered likely to be a technical artifact of the sequencing pipeline. CMV serostatus was the only immune exposure information available for the cohort. Linkage disequilibrium might explain the correlated functional status among segregating V segments, but an unknown experimental factor could not be ruled out. In a later analysis, several top co-occurrence clusters were reported to appear linked to parvovirus B19, influenza, CMV and Epstein-Barr virus. A later analysis found that most CMV-associated TCR beta chains appeared HLA-restricted, with HLA associations seemingly driven largely by CMV exposure. At a false discovery rate of 0.05, a later analysis linked around 15,000 TCR beta sequences to specific HLA alleles. It was suggested by the authors that the approach could potentially be generalized to other disease states and immunological phenotypes. A further reported finding was that TCR beta sequences accurately predicted the HLA-A and HLA-B alleles for most subjects in the first cohort. The cohort was sequenced for TCR beta chains only, and without alpha or paired-chain data the features that could be detected were limited. In an earlier analysis of 500 to 650 of the donors, most TCR beta V segments appeared in productive rearrangements about 87% or about 30% of the time, broadly matching IMGT annotations. Strong co-occurrence of HLA alleles, especially DR and DQ, made assigning TCR associations to individual alleles difficult. In a later genetic analysis, a missense DCLRE1C variant was associated with V-gene and J-gene trimming of TCR beta chains, and the association was replicated in an independent cohort. A total of 164 TCR beta chains were listed by the study as associated with cytomegalovirus. In vitro tests confirmed that three of the cytomegalovirus-associated TCR beta chains recognize cytomegalovirus antigens. A later genetic analysis reported fewer N-insertions in productive TCRs among donors in an Asian-associated ancestry cluster than the roughly 620-donor mean.

This clone was recorded once. What this receptor recognizes is not known. Base-call qualities are not available, and no considerably larger clone is one nucleotide away. Preparation of the library involved the immunoSEQ multiplex PCR assay. A mixture of 60 forward primers for TCR Vbeta segments and 13 reverse primers for TCR Jbeta segments was used in the multiplex PCR. The CDR3 region of rearranged TCR beta genes was amplified from genomic DNA by a multiplex PCR assay. Amplified TCR beta libraries were sequenced as 87-base-pair reads on the Illumina HiSeq System. The published analysis was carried out like this. A later analysis counted about 76 million unique TCR beta chains across the 550 to 700 repertoires, and some 11 million of these chains were shared by at least two donors. To remove PCR and sequencing errors, raw reads were error-corrected and collapsed into unique sequences using a nearest-neighbor algorithm that merged closely related sequences. Alignment of CDR3 sequences to IMGT reference sequences was used to assign V, D and J gene segments. For a sequence to be retained, a match of at least six nucleotides to both a V gene segment and a J gene segment was required. A rearrangement was called productive if the CDR3 had no stop codons and remained in frame with V and J, and every other rearrangement was called non-productive. Following IMGT convention, CDR3 was defined as the stretch from the second conserved V-encoded cysteine up to the conserved J-encoded phenylalanine. In an earlier analysis of roughly 580 of the donors, sequences lacking an unambiguous match to a single V gene segment were excluded. In an earlier analysis of 500 to 750 of the donors, V segments were called functional above 56.7% productive rearrangements and were called segregating when the between-donor standard deviation exceeded 5%. A statistical classification framework was built to diagnose cytomegalovirus status from the catalog of TCR beta chain sequences. A later analysis assigned V and J genes by comparing TCR nucleotide sequences with IMGT/GENE-DB human TR gene sequences. A later analysis assigned CDR3 sequences and most-parsimonious VDJ recombination scenarios with the TCRdist pipeline. In a later analysis, each TCR beta chain was defined by its CDR3 amino acid sequence together with its V-gene family, and reads lacking a unique V-gene family were excluded. In a later analysis, 450 to 600 highly shared, low-generation-probability nucleotide sequences were removed to address suspected cross-contamination and a sequencing artifact. For each public chain, a later analysis derived a clonal expansion index from normalized ranks of inferred template counts within each repertoire. In a later analysis, generation probabilities were computed using a VDJ recombination model fitted to out-of-frame rearrangements, and the results were checked against IGoR. In a later analysis, TCR-TCR, TCR-HLA and TCR-CMV co-occurrence was scored with hypergeometric tests, and a repertoire-size bias correction was applied to TCR pairs. In a later analysis, false discovery rates were estimated by permuting HLA or CMV assignments 20 times. A later analysis grouped co-occurring TCRs with DBSCAN, adding TCRdist sequence similarity when clustering within HLA-allele-positive subsets. Repertoires with fewer than 30,000 or more than 120,000 public chains, plus five repertoires with anomalous nucleotide sharing, were excluded from co-occurrence clustering. The immuneACCESS repertoire file appears here via TCRdb, limited to in-frame rearrangements. These files lack a portion of the clones; in checked studies, under half of the deficit traces to unresolved V genes, and the cause of the others is not known. That table is the source of V, J and clone size, and D and trimming were worked out from the DNA. This sample has about 180,000 clones in its table, and less than 90% of those were observed once. Less than 1.5% of the sample comes from the top ten.

The cohort comprised around 690 healthy bone marrow donors. Cohort members were all nominally healthy when sampled, although unrecorded immune exposures were likely present. The donor tested CMV seropositive, placing the donor among the roughly 300 seropositive members of the cohort. Every donor gave a peripheral blood sample, and the peripheral blood mononuclear cells from that sample were used for TCR beta sequencing. Genomic DNA was extracted from the blood cell samples with the Qiagen DNeasy Blood Extraction Kit. Source material: PBMCs. The receptor was derived from a girl aged 10 to 17 in good health and CMV-seropositive.

The sequence in DNA is TGTGCCAGCTCCCTGGTGAGAGAAAAACTGTTTTTT. It translates to CASSLVREKLFF. The rearrangement joined TRBV27 to TRBJ1-4, with the D segment identity uncertain. From the cysteine up to the phenylalanine, the CDR3 has a length of 12 residues. Only CDR3 DNA is held: 36 bases, read in frame from base 1. CDR1 MNHEY and CDR2 SMNVEV were looked up in the germline V gene (reference sequence). A distance of 12 bases separates the germline ends of V and J, which lose 8 bases and 8 bases respectively. The variable domain in full, with residues beyond the CDR3 obtained from the reference TRBV27 and TRBJ1-4 genes, is EAQVTQNPRYLITVTGKKLTVTCSQNMNHEYMSWYRQDPGLGLRQIYYSMNVEVTDKGDVPEGYKVSRKEKRNFPLILESPSPNQTSLYFCASSLVREKLFFGSGTQLSVL.